This TCR beta chain is from a study of shared clonotypes between healthy human individuals. General observations from the study: Across a few donors, naive CD4 shared around 5.4%, naive CD8 under 4%, memory CD4 roughly 2.4%, memory CD8 under 0.5%.

As concerns this clone: What it binds is not known.

Germline CDR1 and CDR2: SGHVS and FNYEAQ. CDR3 length: 15 residues. The V gene end was trimmed by 4 bases and the J gene end by 9 bases; junction bases not matched to a gene: 7. Clones were read by immunoSEQ multiplex PCR, and TCRdb kept only the in-frame ones, dropping some. The sample includes about 2.4 million clones, more than 80% of them seen just once. The chain recombines TRBV7-6 with TRBJ2-1; 12 nucleotides line up with TRBD2. Sequencing used naive CD4+ T cells sorted from blood. Noted subset: CD45RA+ positively selected. The receptor was isolated from a young man in good health. CDR3 amino acids: CASSSTSGRSGEQFF. CDR3 nucleotide sequence: TGTGCCAGCAGCTCCACTAGCGGGAGGAGTGGTGAGCAGTTCTTC.